The 23 T cell receptor beta chains reported below all come from one sample, sequenced in a study of blood T cell repertoires in COVID-19. Data came from immunoSEQ multiplex PCR; TCRdb stores just in-frame clones and leaves some out. The sample shows some 320,000 clones, 90% to 95% of them seen only once. What was sequenced was PBMCs or T cells enriched from blood (not recorded which). The receptors stem from a woman aged 25 to 39 who had been exposed to COVID-19.

This clone appeared a single time. The V call is TRBV4-2, the J call TRBJ2-2, with D perhaps matching TRBD2 (5 bases). Germline CDR1 reads LGHNA; CDR2 reads YNFKEQ. The length of the CDR3 is 14 residues. The germline V and J ends were trimmed by 4 bases and 5 bases, with 11 bases remaining between them. CDR3 amino acids: CASSPGTRTGELFF. CDR3 sequence (DNA): TGTGCCAGCAGCCCGGGAACTCGAACCGGGGAGCTGTTTTTT.

The chain couples TRBV7-9 to TRBJ1-5; TRBD1 agrees at 8 bases. The CDR3 is 16 amino acids. V trimming: 4 bases; J trimming: 5 bases; junction bases outside the gene matches: 10. Germline CDR1 and CDR2: SEHNR and FQNEAQ (reference sequence). CDR3 protein: CASSSWTGFDDQPQHF. As DNA, the CDR3 is TGTGCCAGCAGCTCATGGACAGGGTTTGATGATCAGCCCCAGCATTTT. Full variable domain (rest looked up from reference TRBV7-9 and TRBJ1-5): DTGVSQNPRHKITKRGQNVTFRCDPISEHNRLYWYRQTLGQGPEFLTYFQNEAQLEKSRLLSDRFSAERPKGSFSTLEIQRTEQGDSAMYLCASSSWTGFDDQPQHFGDGTRLSIL.

The chain links TRBV27 to TRBJ1-1; 8 bases align to TRBD1. Germline assignment: CDR1 MNHEY and CDR2 SMNVEV (reference sequence). The CDR3 extends over 16 amino acids. The junction had 12 bases not matched to a gene; V was cut back by 2 bases and J by 7 bases. In DNA, the CDR3 is TGTGCCAGCAGTTTAGGATTCCCGGGACAGGAGAATGAAGCTTTCTTT. This translates into CASSLGFPGQENEAFF.

This chain links TRBV3-1 (or the pseudogene TRBV3-2) with TRBJ1-6; D not certain. V lost 2 bases and J lost 3, with 8 bases in between. CDR3 length equals 15 residues. Germline V gene data show CDR1 as LGHDT and CDR2 as YNNKEL (reference sequence). The CDR3 here is CASSQLGGYNSPLHF. The CDR3 DNA reads TGTGCCAGCAGCCAATTAGGAGGCTATAATTCACCCCTCCACTTT.

V and J are TRBV6-5 and TRBJ2-7; 8 bases map to TRBD1. V was pared by 2 bases and J by 2 bases, with 8 bases of the junction left unmatched. CDR1 and CDR2 (germline): MNHEY, SVGAGI. CDR3 length: 16 amino acids. CDR3 loop: CASSYRFLQGAYEQYF. As DNA, the CDR3 is TGTGCCAGCAGTTACCGTTTCCTACAGGGGGCCTACGAGCAGTACTTC.

The rearrangement links TRBV30 to TRBJ2-3; D unresolved. The CDR3 sequence is 13 residues long. Germline-derived CDR1 and CDR2 are GTSNPN and SVGIG (reference sequence). V lost 0 bases to trimming and J lost 2 bases, with 6 bases between them. In DNA, the CDR3 is TGTGCCTGGAGTGTACGCGACACAGATACGCAGTATTTT. This gives the protein CAWSVRDTDTQYF.

The V gene is TRBV3-1 (or the pseudogene TRBV3-2), the J gene TRBJ1-6, with TRBD1 matching over 7 bases. In germline, CDR1 is LGHDT, CDR2 YNNKEL (reference sequence). The CDR3 contains 17 residues. Trimming removed 4 bases from V and 7 bases from J; junction bases left unmatched: 13. CDR3 bases: TGTGCCAGCAGCCTCGACCGGGACAGTCGCAGGAATTCACCCCTCCACTTT. It translates to CASSLDRDSRRNSPLHF.

The rearrangement uses TRBV29-1 and TRBJ2-7; 10 nucleotides align to TRBD2. CDR3 length: 14 amino acids. CDR1 and CDR2 from the germline V gene are SQVTM and ANQGSEA. V lost 4 bases, J lost 0 bases, and 3 bases stayed unmatched. The CDR3 here is CSVGGLADSYEQYF. The CDR3 coding sequence is TGCAGCGTTGGAGGACTAGCGGACTCCTACGAGCAGTACTTC.

V gene TRBV3-1 (or the pseudogene TRBV3-2) combines with J gene TRBJ1-6, with unresolved D. Looked up from germline, CDR1 is LGHDT and CDR2 is YNNKEL (reference sequence). The CDR3 sequence is 15 residues long. Trimming stripped 2 bases from V and 3 bases from J, with 8 bases between. The CDR3 DNA follows: TGTGCCAGCAGCCAACCCGGGAGCTATAATTCACCCCTCCACTTT. Residues: CASSQPGSYNSPLHF.

The chain recombines TRBV4-1 with TRBJ2-7, with 7 bases identical to TRBD1. The length of the CDR3 is 15 residues. Trimming at V came to 3 bases and at J to 7 bases, leaving 12 bases not matched to a gene. Looked up from germline, CDR1 is MGHRA and CDR2 is YSYEKL. CDR3 in DNA: TGCGCCAGCAGCCACTCCCTCCGGGACAGTGGGGAGCAGTACTTC. Encoded protein: CASSHSLRDSGEQYF.

The chain links TRBV27 to TRBJ1-5; 7 bases are shared with TRBD1. This CDR3 has 16 amino acids. J was trimmed by 2 bases and V by 2 bases; bases with no gene match: 6. Germline CDR1 is MNHEY and CDR2 is SMNVEV (reference sequence). CDR3 residues: CASSLTQGDGNQPQHF. The CDR3 DNA reads TGTGCCAGCAGTTTAACCCAGGGGGATGGCAATCAGCCCCAGCATTTT.

This clone was picked up a small number of times. The chain links TRBV29-1 to TRBJ1-4; unclear D gene. Germline values: CDR1 SQVTM, CDR2 ANQGSEA. Trimming pared 7 bases from V and 6 bases from J, leaving 12 bases between. The CDR3 loop spans 12 amino acids. The CDR3 protein is CSGAADDEKLFF. The DNA for the CDR3 is TGCAGCGGGGCAGCCGACGATGAAAAACTGTTTTTT. The entire variable domain, with the rest obtained from reference TRBV29-1 and TRBJ1-4, is as follows: SAVISQKPSRDICQRGTSLTIQCQVDSQVTMMFWYRQQPGQSLTLIATANQGSEATYESGFVIDKFPISRPNLTFSTLTVSNMSPEDSSIYLCSGAADDEKLFFGSGTQLSVL.

The V call is TRBV29-1, the J call TRBJ2-6; 8 bases line up with TRBD1. Looked up from germline, CDR1 is SQVTM and CDR2 is ANQGSEA. This CDR3 spans 15 amino acids. Trimming took 2 bases from V and 2 from J; bases not matched to a gene: 2. CDR3 amino acids: CSVETGGPGANVLTF. The CDR3 DNA reads as TGCAGCGTTGAAACAGGGGGGCCTGGGGCCAACGTCCTGACTTTC.

This clone occurred once. V usage is TRBV7-8 and J usage is TRBJ1-6, with 10 positions matching TRBD1. Germline lookup yields CDR1 SGHVS and CDR2 FQNEAQ. The trim removed 8 bases at V and 6 bases at J, leaving 7 bases unmatched. The CDR3 runs 15 residues. CDR3: CASGLGQGVNSPLHF. In DNA, the CDR3 is TGTGCCAGCGGCCTAGGACAGGGGGTTAATTCACCCCTCCACTTT.

This rearrangement joins TRBV9 to TRBJ1-3; D is ambiguous. Germline CDR1 reads SGDLS; CDR2 reads YYNGEE. This CDR3 is built from 15 residues. Trimming left V 2 bases short and J 0 bases short, with 9 bases between. CDR3 in amino acids: CASSVTSFSGNTIYF. The DNA of the CDR3 is TGTGCCAGCAGCGTTACATCTTTCTCTGGAAACACCATATATTTT.

DNA of the CDR3: TGTGCCAGCAGCTTACAGGGGAAAGGTGAAAAACTGTTTTTT. The encoded protein is CASSLQGKGEKLFF. The J gene is TRBJ1-4, the V gene TRBV9, with TRBD1 matching 7 bases. The length of the CDR3 is 14 residues. Losses at the gene ends were 4 bases for V and 7 bases for J; bases not matched to a gene: 7. From germline, CDR1 is SGDLS and CDR2 YYNGEE.

The rearrangement uses TRBV7-2 and TRBJ1-2; tentatively, D is TRBD1 (6 bases). Trimming took off 4 bases at V and 4 bases at J, with 13 bases between the two ends. This CDR3 region has 14 residues. Germline V gene data show CDR1 as SGHTA and CDR2 as FQGNSA. CDR3 DNA sequence: TGTGCCAGCAGCTCCACTGGGACAATCTATGGCTACACCTTC. Encoded protein: CASSSTGTIYGYTF.

J is TRBJ2-1 and V is TRBV4-3, with 12 bases that match TRBD2. The V segment lost 0 bases and the J segment 12 bases; nucleotides outside the gene matches: 6. Germline lookup yields CDR1 LGHNA and CDR2 YSLEER. The CDR3 spans 15 residues. Written as DNA, the CDR3 is TGCGCCAGCAGCCAAGATCGGGGGACTAGCGGGCGGCAGTTCTTC. As protein: CASSQDRGTSGRQFF.

The J gene is TRBJ1-2, the V gene TRBV5-6; the match to TRBD1 covers 8 bases. With 4 bases clipped from V and 7 bases from J, the junction kept 6 bases outside the gene matches. Germline V gene sequence: CDR1 SGHDT, CDR2 YYEEEE. The CDR3 contains 13 residues. The CDR3 DNA is TGTGCCAGCAGCCCCGGACAGGGAAGTGGCTACACCTTC. It specifies CASSPGQGSGYTF.

This chain connects TRBV4-1 to TRBJ1-6, with D uncertain. The V gene lost 4 bases and the J gene lost 8 bases, with 9 bases spanning the gap. Germline assignment: CDR1 MGHRA and CDR2 YSYEKL. The CDR3 sequence is 13 residues long. As DNA, the CDR3 is TGCGCCAGCAGCCTAAGAGAGGATTCACCCCTCCACTTT. Encoded protein: CASSLREDSPLHF.

The rearrangement uses TRBV6-5 and TRBJ1-5; maybe TRBD1 (6 bases). This CDR3 is built from 13 residues. Germline lookup yields CDR1 MNHEY and CDR2 SVGAGI. Deletions cut 6 bases from V and 7 bases from J, with 13 bases between. The CDR3 sequence is CASRSTQGQPQHF. In DNA, the CDR3 is TGTGCCAGCAGAAGCACACAGGGCCAGCCCCAGCATTTT.

The gene calls are TRBV3-1 (or the pseudogene TRBV3-2) and TRBJ1-1; tentatively, D is TRBD1 (6 bases). The V gene lost 3 bases and the J gene lost 2 bases, with 10 bases spanning the gap. Germline V gene data show CDR1 as LGHDT and CDR2 as YNNKEL (reference sequence). This CDR3 region has 14 residues. The CDR3 region has the DNA TGTGCCAGCAGCCACCTACAGGGTAACACTGAAGCTTTCTTT. Translation: CASSHLQGNTEAFF.

This clone was seen more than once but under ten times. The rearrangement uses TRBV2 and TRBJ1-3; 11 positions agree with TRBD1. The CDR3 has 16 residues. Germline V gene data show CDR1 as SNHLY and CDR2 as FYNNEI. Losses at the gene ends were 6 bases for V and 4 bases for J; bases not matched to a gene: 8. CDR3 amino acids: CASSAGTGGWGNTIYF. CDR3 nucleotides: TGTGCCAGCAGCGCCGGGACAGGGGGTTGGGGAAACACCATATATTTT.